Listed below are T cell receptor beta chains from one sample, sequenced in a study of blood T cell repertoires in COVID-19. Measured with immunoSEQ multiplex PCR; TCRdb has only the in-frame clones, and not every one. The sample lists 150,000 to 200,000 clones, over 70% occurring once. The sample taken for sequencing was peripheral blood. The receptors come from a man between 65 and 79 years old with acute or convalescent COVID-19. Both conserved end residues are part of each CDR3. Fields, in order: D gene, J gene, clone size, V gene, CDR3 DNA, CDR3 protein. The D gene is left open where the match is weak. The size entry is marked missing in some rows and otherwise reads once, few, many or a size class.

NA	TRBJ1-4	NA	TRBV5-8	TGTGCCAGCAGCTTGGCCGGAAGGGGACGGACAGTTGCAACTAATGAAAAACTGTTTTTT	CASSLAGRGRTVATNEKLFF
TRBD1	TRBJ1-2	NA	TRBV7-8	TGTGCCAGCAGCTTCCGGACAGGGGAGTATGGCTACACCTTC	CASSFRTGEYGYTF
TRBD2	TRBJ2-7	NA	TRBV7-2	TGTGCCAGCAGCCCCGTAGCGGGGGTTCTGGGGGAGCAGTACTTC	CASSPVAGVLGEQYF
TRBD2	TRBJ2-7	NA	TRBV18	TGTGCCAGCTCACCGACTAGCGGGGGGGCCAACGGCGAGCAGTACTTC	CASSPTSGGANGEQYF
TRBD1	TRBJ2-3	NA	TRBV2	TGTGCCAGCGGACAGGGGGTGATAGATACGCAGTATTTT	CASGQGVIDTQYF
NA	TRBJ1-2	NA	TRBV9	TGTGCCAGCAGCGTAGGGGCGCAGGGTGAGGATGGCTACACCTTC	CASSVGAQGEDGYTF
TRBD2	TRBJ2-3	NA	TRBV19	TGTGCCAGTAGTAAGGCTAGCGGATTCACAGATACGCAGTATTTT	CASSKASGFTDTQYF
NA	TRBJ2-1	NA	TRBV6-5	TGTGCCAGCAGGCAACTTGAGCAGTTCTTC	CASRQLEQFF
TRBD1	TRBJ2-7	NA	TRBV5-6	TGTGCCAGCAGCTCGAAGATGACAGGGGTCCCCTCCTACGAGCAGTACTTC	CASSSKMTGVPSYEQYF
NA	TRBJ2-1	NA	TRBV6-6	TGTGCCAGCAGGACGGACGGAGGCTCCTACAATGAGCAGTTCTTC	CASRTDGGSYNEQFF
NA	TRBJ2-1	NA	TRBV20-1	TGCAGTGCTAGTTGGCTGGACTACCGGACAACCTACAATGAGCAGTTCTTC	CSASWLDYRTTYNEQFF
NA	TRBJ2-3	NA	TRBV29-1	TGCAGCGTTGATGGAGGGTTTGACACAGATACGCAGTATTTT	CSVDGGFDTDTQYF
TRBD1	TRBJ2-2	NA	TRBV5-6	TGTGCCAGCAGCCCCCGACGGGACAGTGTTGGCACCGGGGAGCTGTTTTTT	CASSPRRDSVGTGELFF
NA	TRBJ1-1	NA	TRBV2	TGTGCCAGCAGCCCGGCGGACAGTCTGAACACTGAAGCTTTCTTT	CASSPADSLNTEAFF
NA	TRBJ2-1	once	TRBV9	TGTGCCAGCAGCCCCCAGGTGAACCCCATGGGTAATGAGCAGTTCTTC	CASSPQVNPMGNEQFF
NA	TRBJ1-1	NA	TRBV5-1	TGCGCCAGCAGCTTGGTTTCGGGTAACACTGAAGCTTTCTTT	CASSLVSGNTEAFF
TRBD2	TRBJ2-3	NA	TRBV11-2	TGTGCCAGCAGCTTAGGGTTTAGCGGGAGGGCCAGGGCAGATACGCAGTATTTT	CASSLGFSGRARADTQYF
TRBD1	TRBJ1-2	NA	TRBV23-1	TGCGCCAGCAACCTGAACAGGGGGTCCTATGGCTACACCTTC	CASNLNRGSYGYTF
TRBD1	TRBJ2-6	NA	TRBV7-2	TGTGCCAGCAGCCACAACAGGGGCTCCTCTGGGGCCAACGTCCTGACTTTC	CASSHNRGSSGANVLTF
TRBD1	TRBJ2-5	NA	TRBV2	TGTGCCAGCAGTTCCCGACAGGGACAAGAGACCCAGTACTTC	CASSSRQGQETQYF
TRBD1	TRBJ2-3	NA	TRBV5-1	TGCGCCAGCAGCCCGGACAGGGGAAGGGATACGCAGTATTTT	CASSPDRGRDTQYF
TRBD1	TRBJ1-2	NA	TRBV28	TGTGCCAGCAGTTCGGACAGGGATTATGGCTACACCTTC	CASSSDRDYGYTF
NA	TRBJ1-4	NA	TRBV4-3	TGCGCCAGCAGCCAGGACTGGGTGGGGAATGAAAAACTGTTTTTT	CASSQDWVGNEKLFF
TRBD1	TRBJ1-2	NA	TRBV19	TGTGCCAGTAGTCCACCTGGGACAGGGGGCGCTTGGACCTTC	CASSPPGTGGAWTF